Reported below is one T cell receptor (beta chain). The data are from a study of T cell changes during pregnancy in multiple sclerosis. The method was immunoSEQ multiplex PCR; TCRdb's version includes in-frame clones alone and lacks a portion of them. Seen here are about 39,000 clones, around 90% observed once, and the top ten hold more than 0.3%. Trimming took 5 bases from V and 1 from J; bases not matched to a gene: 3. This CDR3 comprises 15 residues. CDR1 and CDR2 from the germline V gene are SEHNR and FQNEAQ (reference sequence). The source is a female donor in good health, enrolled as a control in a pregnancy study. This material consisted of CD4+ T cells from peripheral blood mononuclear cells, taken in the third trimester of pregnancy. V gene TRBV7-9 combines with J gene TRBJ2-3, with 10 bases matching TRBD1. The CDR3 is CASSRTGGGTDTQYF. In DNA, the CDR3 is TGTGCCAGCAGCCGGACAGGGGGAGGCACAGATACGCAGTATTTT.